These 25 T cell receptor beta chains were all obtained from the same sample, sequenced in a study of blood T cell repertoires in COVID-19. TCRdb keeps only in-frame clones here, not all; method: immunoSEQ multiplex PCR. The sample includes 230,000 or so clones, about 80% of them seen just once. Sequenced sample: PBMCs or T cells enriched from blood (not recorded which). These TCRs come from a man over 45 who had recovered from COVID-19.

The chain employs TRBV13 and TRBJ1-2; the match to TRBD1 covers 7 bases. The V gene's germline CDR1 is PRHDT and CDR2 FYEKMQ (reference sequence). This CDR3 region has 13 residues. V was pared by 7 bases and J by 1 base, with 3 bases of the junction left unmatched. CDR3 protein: CASTGQDNYGYTF. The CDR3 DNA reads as TGTGCCAGCACCGGACAGGATAACTATGGCTACACCTTC.

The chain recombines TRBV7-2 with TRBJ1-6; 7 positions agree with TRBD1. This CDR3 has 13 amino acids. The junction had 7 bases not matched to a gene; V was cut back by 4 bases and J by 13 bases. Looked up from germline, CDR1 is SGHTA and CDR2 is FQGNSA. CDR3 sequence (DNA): TGTGCCAGCAGCTCCAGGACAGGCCGGCCCCTCCACTTT. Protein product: CASSSRTGRPLHF.

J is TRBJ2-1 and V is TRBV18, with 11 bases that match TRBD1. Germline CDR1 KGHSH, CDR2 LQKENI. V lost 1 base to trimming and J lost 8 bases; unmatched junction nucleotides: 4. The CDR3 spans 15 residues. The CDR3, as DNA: TGTGCCAGCTCACCACGTCCGGGACAGGGGGATGAGCAGTTCTTC. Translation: CASSPRPGQGDEQFF.

This CDR3 is CASNPRDRVTDTQYF. The CDR3 DNA follows: TGTGCCAGCAACCCCCGGGACAGGGTTACAGATACGCAGTATTTT. The chain has TRBV27 and TRBJ2-3; 9 bases agree with TRBD1. This CDR3 has 15 amino acids. V trimming: 7 bases; J trimming: 3 bases; junction bases outside the gene matches: 8. Germline V gene data show CDR1 as MNHEY and CDR2 as SMNVEV (reference sequence).

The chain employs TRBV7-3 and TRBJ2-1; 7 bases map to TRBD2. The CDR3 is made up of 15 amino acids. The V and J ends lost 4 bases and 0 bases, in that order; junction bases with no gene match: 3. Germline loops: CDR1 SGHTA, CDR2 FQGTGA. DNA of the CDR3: TGTGCCAGCAGCTCGACTAGCTCCTCCTACAATGAGCAGTTCTTC. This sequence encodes CASSSTSSSYNEQFF.

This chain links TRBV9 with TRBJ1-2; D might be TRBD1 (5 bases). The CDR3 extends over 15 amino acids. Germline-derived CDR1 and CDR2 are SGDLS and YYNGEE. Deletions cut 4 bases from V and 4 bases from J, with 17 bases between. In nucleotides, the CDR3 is TGTGCCAGCAGCCCCTCTGGCAGGGAGGGCTATGGCTACACCTTC. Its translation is CASSPSGREGYGYTF.

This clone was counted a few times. In nucleotides, the CDR3 is TGTGCCAGCAGCCGTGACAGGGTGGAACAGCCCCAGCATTTT. This sequence encodes CASSRDRVEQPQHF. The chain links TRBV5-6 to TRBJ1-5, with 7 nucleotides matching TRBD1. Germline V gives CDR1 SGHDT, CDR2 YYEEEE. There are 14 residues in the CDR3. The ends lost 4 bases at V and 7 bases at J; junction bases unmatched: 8.

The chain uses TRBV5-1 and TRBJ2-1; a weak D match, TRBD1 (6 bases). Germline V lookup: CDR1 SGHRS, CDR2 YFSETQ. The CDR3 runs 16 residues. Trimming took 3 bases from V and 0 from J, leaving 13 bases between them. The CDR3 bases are TGCGCCAGCAGCTGGGCAGTAGGGGGCTCCTACAATGAGCAGTTCTTC. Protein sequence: CASSWAVGGSYNEQFF.

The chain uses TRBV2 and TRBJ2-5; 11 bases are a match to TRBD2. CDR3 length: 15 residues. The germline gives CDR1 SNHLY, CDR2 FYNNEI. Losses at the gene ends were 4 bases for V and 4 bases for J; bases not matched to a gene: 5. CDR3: CASSVGSGGGETQYF. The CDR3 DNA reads TGTGCCAGCAGTGTGGGTAGCGGGGGGGGAGAGACCCAGTACTTC.

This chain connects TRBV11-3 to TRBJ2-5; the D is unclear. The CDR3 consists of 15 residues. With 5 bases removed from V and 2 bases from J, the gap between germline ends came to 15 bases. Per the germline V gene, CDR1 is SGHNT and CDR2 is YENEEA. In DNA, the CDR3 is TGTGCCAGCAGCCAAGCGTCAACCAAGCAAGAGACCCAGTACTTC. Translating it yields CASSQASTKQETQYF. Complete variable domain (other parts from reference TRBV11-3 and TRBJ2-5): EAGVVQSPRYKIIEKKQPVAFWCNPISGHNTLYWYLQNLGQGPELLIRYENEEAVDDSQLPKDRFSAERLKGVDSTLKIQPAELGDSAVYLCASSQASTKQETQYFGPGTRLLVL.

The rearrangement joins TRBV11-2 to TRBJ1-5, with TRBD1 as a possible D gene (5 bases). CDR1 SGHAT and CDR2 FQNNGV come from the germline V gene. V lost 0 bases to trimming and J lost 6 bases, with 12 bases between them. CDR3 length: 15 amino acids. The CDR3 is CASSLDYLGLQPQHF. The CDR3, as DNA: TGTGCCAGCAGCTTAGATTATTTGGGGCTTCAGCCCCAGCATTTT.

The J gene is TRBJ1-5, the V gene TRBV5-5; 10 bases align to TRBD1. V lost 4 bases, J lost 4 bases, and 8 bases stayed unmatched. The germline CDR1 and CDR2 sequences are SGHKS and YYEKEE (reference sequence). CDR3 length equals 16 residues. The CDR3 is CASSRTGGRVNQPQHF. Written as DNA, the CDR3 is TGTGCCAGCAGCCGGACAGGGGGTCGCGTTAATCAGCCCCAGCATTTT.

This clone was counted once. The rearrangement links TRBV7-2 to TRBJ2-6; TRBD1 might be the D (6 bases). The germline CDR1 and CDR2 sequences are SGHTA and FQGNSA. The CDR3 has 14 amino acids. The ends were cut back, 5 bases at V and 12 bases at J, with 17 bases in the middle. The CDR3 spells CASSPRQRGGVLTF. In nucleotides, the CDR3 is TGTGCCAGCAGCCCTAGACAGCGAGGGGGCGTCCTGACTTTC. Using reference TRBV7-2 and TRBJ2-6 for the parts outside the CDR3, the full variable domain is GAGVSQSPSNKVTEKGKDVELRCDPISGHTALYWYRQSLGQGLEFLIYFQGNSAPDKSGLPSDRFSAERTGGSVSTLTIQRTQQEDSAVYLCASSPRQRGGVLTFGAGSRLTVL.

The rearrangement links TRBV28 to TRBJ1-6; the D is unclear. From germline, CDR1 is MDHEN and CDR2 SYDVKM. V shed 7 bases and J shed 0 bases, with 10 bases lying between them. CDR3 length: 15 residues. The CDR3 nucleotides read TGTGCCAGCACGGAAGGGAGCTCCTATAATTCACCCCTCCACTTT. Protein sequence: CASTEGSSYNSPLHF.

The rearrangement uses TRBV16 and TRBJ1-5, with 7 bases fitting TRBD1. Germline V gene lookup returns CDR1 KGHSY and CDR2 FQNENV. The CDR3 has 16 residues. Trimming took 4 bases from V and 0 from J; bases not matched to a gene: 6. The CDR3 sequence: CASSPGGRPSNQPQHF. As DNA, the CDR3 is TGTGCCAGCAGCCCAGGGGGACGACCTAGCAATCAGCCCCAGCATTTT.

For the CDR3, the DNA is TGTGCCAGTAGTCGACCGGGACAGGGTAGGGGGCGGCAGCCCCAGCATTTT. As protein: CASSRPGQGRGRQPQHF. This chain connects TRBV19 to TRBJ1-5, with 9 bases identical to TRBD1. This CDR3 comprises 17 residues. Germline CDR1 LNHDA, CDR2 SQIVND (reference sequence). V lost 5 bases, J lost 7 bases, and 15 bases stayed unmatched.

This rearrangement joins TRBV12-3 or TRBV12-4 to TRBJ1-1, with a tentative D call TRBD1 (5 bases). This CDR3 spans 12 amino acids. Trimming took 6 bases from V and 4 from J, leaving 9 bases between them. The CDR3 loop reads CASSRGVTEAFF. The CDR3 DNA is TGTGCCAGCAGCCGGGGGGTCACTGAAGCTTTCTTT.

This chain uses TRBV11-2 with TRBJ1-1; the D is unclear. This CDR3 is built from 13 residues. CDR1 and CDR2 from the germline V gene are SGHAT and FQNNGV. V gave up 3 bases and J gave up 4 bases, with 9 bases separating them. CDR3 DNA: TGTGCCAGCAGCTTCGGGGAGGGCACTGAAGCTTTCTTT. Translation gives CASSFGEGTEAFF.

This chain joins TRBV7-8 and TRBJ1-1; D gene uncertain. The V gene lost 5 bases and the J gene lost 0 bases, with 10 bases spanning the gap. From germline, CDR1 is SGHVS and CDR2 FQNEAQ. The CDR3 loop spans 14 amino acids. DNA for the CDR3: TGTGCCAGCAGCCCCCACGCAGTGAACACTGAAGCTTTCTTT. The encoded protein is CASSPHAVNTEAFF. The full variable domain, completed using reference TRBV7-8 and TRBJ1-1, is GAGVSQSPRYKVAKRGQDVALRCDPISGHVSLFWYQQALGQGPEFLTYFQNEAQLDKSGLPSDRFFAERPEGSVSTLKIQRTQQEDSAVYLCASSPHAVNTEAFFGQGTRLTVV.

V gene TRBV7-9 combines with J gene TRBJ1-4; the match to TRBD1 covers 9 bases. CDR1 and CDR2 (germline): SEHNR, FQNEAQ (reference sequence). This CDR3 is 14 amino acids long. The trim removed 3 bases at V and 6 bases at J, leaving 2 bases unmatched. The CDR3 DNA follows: TGTGCCAGCAGCTTGGGACAGGGCGATGAAAAACTGTTTTTT. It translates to CASSLGQGDEKLFF.

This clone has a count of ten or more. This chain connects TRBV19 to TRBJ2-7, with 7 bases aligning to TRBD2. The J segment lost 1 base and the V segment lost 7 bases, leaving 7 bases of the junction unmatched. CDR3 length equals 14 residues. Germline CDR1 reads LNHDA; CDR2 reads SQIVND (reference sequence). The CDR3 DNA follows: TGTGCCAGTACAAATCAGGGAGGGTCCTACGAGCAGTACTTC. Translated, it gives CASTNQGGSYEQYF.

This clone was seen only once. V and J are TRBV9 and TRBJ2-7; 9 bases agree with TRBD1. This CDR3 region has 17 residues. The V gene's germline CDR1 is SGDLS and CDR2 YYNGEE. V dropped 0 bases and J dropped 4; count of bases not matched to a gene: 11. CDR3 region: CASSVEPLGQGRYEQYF. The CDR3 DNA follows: TGTGCCAGCAGCGTAGAGCCCCTTGGACAGGGGAGGTACGAGCAGTACTTC.

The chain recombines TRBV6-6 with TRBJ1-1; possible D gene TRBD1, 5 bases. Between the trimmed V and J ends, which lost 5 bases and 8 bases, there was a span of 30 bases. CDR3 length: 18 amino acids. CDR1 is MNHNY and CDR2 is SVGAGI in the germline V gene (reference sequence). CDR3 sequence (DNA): TGTGCCAGCAGTCCCATCCGGCCATCCGGACCGGGGGAAGGGGAAGCTTTCTTT. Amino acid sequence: CASSPIRPSGPGEGEAFF.

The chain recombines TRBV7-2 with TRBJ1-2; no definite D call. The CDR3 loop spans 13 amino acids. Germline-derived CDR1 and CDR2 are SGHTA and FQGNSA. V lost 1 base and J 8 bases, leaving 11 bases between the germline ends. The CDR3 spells CASSLGGVGGYTF. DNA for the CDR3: TGTGCCAGCAGCTTAGGGGGAGTCGGGGGCTACACCTTC.

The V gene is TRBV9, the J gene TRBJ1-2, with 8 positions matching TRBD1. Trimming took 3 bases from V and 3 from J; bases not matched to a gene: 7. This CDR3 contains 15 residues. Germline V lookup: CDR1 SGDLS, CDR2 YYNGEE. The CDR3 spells CASSAPGTGYYGYTF. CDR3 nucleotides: TGTGCCAGCAGCGCCCCCGGGACAGGCTACTATGGCTACACCTTC.